This is a list of T cell receptor beta chains from one sample in a study of T cells after yellow fever vaccination. MiXCR was run by TCRdb on the 5' RACE reads, yielding one entry per CDR3 protein. This sample carries 300,000 to 350,000 distinct CDR3 sequences, around 4.1% of them seen once, and the ten largest clones take approximately 24%. The source material was PBMCs, sampled 5 days after the yellow fever booster vaccination. The receptors shown here come from a man in his late teens or twenties who received the YFV17D yellow fever vaccine. The CDR3 runs from the conserved cysteine through the conserved F or W. A D gene is named only where the DNA matches it firmly. For some rows the clone size is stated as once, few or many, or as a class when expanded; others skip it.

clone_size	v_call	j_call	d_call	cdr3_aa	cdr3_nt
many	TRBV11-2	TRBJ2-3	TRBD1	CASSGTGTADFADTQYF	TGTGCCAGCAGCGGTACCGGGACAGCCGACTTCGCCGATACGCAGTATTTT
few	TRBV13	TRBJ2-5	-	CASSGGVGRQETQYF	TGTGCCAGCAGCGGTGGCGTAGGCCGCCAAGAGACCCAGTACTTC
-	TRBV20-1	TRBJ1-5	TRBD1	CSATQGAPDQPQHF	TGCAGTGCCACACAGGGGGCTCCCGACCAGCCCCAGCATTTT
few	TRBV20-1	TRBJ2-5	-	CSATKPGRLQETQYF	TGCAGTGCTACCAAACCAGGCAGACTCCAAGAGACCCAGTACTTC
few	TRBV6-2/TRBV6-3	TRBJ2-5	TRBD2	CASRPLAGGETQYF	TGTGCCAGCAGACCTCTAGCGGGGGGAGAGACCCAGTACTTC
-	TRBV9	TRBJ2-2	TRBD1	CASSPYDRGLRELFF	TGTGCCAGCAGCCCCTATGACAGGGGGCTGAGGGAGCTGTTTTTT
many	TRBV14	TRBJ2-5	-	CASSQRKRALWETQYF	TGTGCCAGCAGCCAACGGAAGAGAGCTCTGTGGGAGACCCAGTACTTC
many	TRBV15	TRBJ2-2	-	CATSRDREWDGELFF	TGTGCCACCAGCAGAGATCGAGAATGGGACGGGGAGCTGTTTTTT
few	TRBV6-6	TRBJ2-1	-	CASSLRRGGPYEQFF	TGTGCCAGCAGCCTTCGGAGGGGGGGGCCCTATGAGCAGTTCTTC
many	TRBV12-3/TRBV12-4	TRBJ2-5	TRBD1	CASSPPDRGQETQYF	TGTGCCAGCAGTCCCCCGGACAGGGGGCAGGAGACCCAGTACTTC
few	TRBV11-2	TRBJ1-4	-	CASSWDQGKLFF	TGTGCCAGCAGTTGGGACCAGGGAAAACTGTTTTTT
many	TRBV20-1	TRBJ2-3	-	CSANTGDSITDTQYF	TGCAGTGCCAATACGGGGGACAGTATCACAGATACGCAGTATTTT
few	TRBV12-3/TRBV12-4	TRBJ1-5	TRBD1	CASSPLGGQEDSNQPQHF	TGTGCCAGCAGTCCTTTGGGGGGACAGGAGGACAGCAATCAGCCCCAGCATTTT
many	TRBV5-1	TRBJ2-7	-	CASSSQSGQFYEQYF	TGCGCCAGCAGCTCTCAATCGGGGCAGTTCTACGAGCAGTACTTC
-	TRBV6-1	TRBJ2-1	TRBD2	CASSDPGGPGDNEQFF	TGTGCCAGCAGTGACCCGGGGGGGCCGGGTGACAATGAGCAGTTCTTC
many	TRBV6-5	TRBJ1-6	-	CASRDRYSPLHF	TGTGCCAGCCGGGACCGTTATTCACCCCTCCACTTT
few	TRBV14	TRBJ1-1	-	CASNQRGWGSTEAFF	TGTGCCAGCAACCAAAGAGGGTGGGGGTCCACTGAAGCTTTCTTT